A single sample gave rise to the 7 T cell receptor beta chains below, sequenced in a study of Ad26.COV2.S vaccination and SARS-CoV-2 variants. Sequencing was performed with immunoSEQ multiplex PCR; in TCRdb, only in-frame clones are kept and a portion is missing. The sample shows almost 400,000 clones, about 91% of them seen only once. Treatment: some 20 received Ad26.COV2.S at low or high dose, single or two shots; 5 received placebo; per-sample allocation not given. Collection of the samples took place on day 63 after the first injection of vaccine or placebo. The sequencing here drew on peripheral blood, taken in a trial of Ad26.COV2.S vaccine versus placebo. These TCRs come from a person aged 18 to 65 who received the Ad26.COV2.S COVID-19 vaccine or a placebo.

The J gene is TRBJ1-2, the V gene TRBV7-2; D is unclear. V lost 3 bases and J 4 bases, leaving 3 bases between the germline ends. The germline V gene has CDR1 SGHTA and CDR2 FQGNSA. This CDR3 is 11 amino acids long. For the CDR3, the DNA is TGTGCCAGCAGCTTTGGCTATGGCTACACCTTC. It is translated as CASSFGYGYTF.

This clone was observed a single time. The chain combines TRBV5-4 with TRBJ2-5, with 9 bases identical to TRBD1. The J segment lost 5 bases and the V segment lost 4 bases, leaving 6 bases of the junction unmatched. The CDR3 totals 14 residues. Germline V CDR1 and CDR2: SGHNT, YYREEE (reference sequence). Here the CDR3 DNA reads TGTGCCAGCAGCCGTACAGGGGGCTGGGAGACCCAGTACTTC. It encodes CASSRTGGWETQYF.

The chain couples TRBV6-1 to TRBJ2-7, with 9 nucleotides matching TRBD1. J lost 4 bases, V lost 7 bases, and 14 bases had no gene match. This CDR3 has 16 residues. Germline V gene data show CDR1 as MNHNS and CDR2 as SASEGT. The CDR3 sequence: CASNDHRDRVLYEQYF. In DNA, the CDR3 is TGTGCCAGCAATGATCACCGGGACAGGGTTCTTTACGAGCAGTACTTC.

V usage is TRBV13 and J usage is TRBJ2-2, with D perhaps matching TRBD2 (6 bases). Trimming took off 8 bases at V and 5 bases at J, with 15 bases between the two ends. The germline V gene encodes CDR1 PRHDT and CDR2 FYEKMQ (reference sequence). The CDR3 loop spans 14 amino acids. This CDR3 reads CASRRHGGTGELFF. The CDR3 DNA sequence: TGTGCCAGCCGAAGACACGGAGGGACCGGGGAGCTGTTTTTT.

The chain links TRBV27 to TRBJ2-5; 9 bases align to TRBD2. This CDR3 spans 16 amino acids. V trimming: 6 bases; J trimming: 2 bases; junction bases outside the gene matches: 10. Looked up from germline, CDR1 is MNHEY and CDR2 is SMNVEV (reference sequence). CDR3 sequence (DNA): TGTGCCAGCAGGCCACTACGACTAGCGGAGCAAGAGACCCAGTACTTC. This sequence encodes CASRPLRLAEQETQYF.

The CDR3 coding sequence is TGTGCCACCAGCAGAGAGGTGATAGTCAGAAATGAGCAGTTCTTC. Residues: CATSREVIVRNEQFF. The chain carries TRBV15 and TRBJ2-1, with D hard to call. The CDR3 covers 15 residues. Germline values: CDR1 LNHNV, CDR2 YYDKDF (reference sequence). V lost 0 bases, J lost 7 bases, and 13 bases lay in between.

The gene calls are TRBV19 and TRBJ2-1; 9 nucleotides line up with TRBD2. The trim removed 4 bases at V and 4 bases at J, leaving 8 bases unmatched. This CDR3 contains 16 residues. The V gene's germline CDR1 is LNHDA and CDR2 SQIVND (reference sequence). In DNA, the CDR3 is TGTGCCAGTAGTAAAAGGCGGGAGGGGCTTTACAATGAGCAGTTCTTC. Translation gives CASSKRREGLYNEQFF.